This T cell receptor (beta chain) was identified during a study of CD8 T cells in ankylosing spondylitis. Whole-study findings and limits: Typical of ankylosing spondylitis blood, it appeared, was a TCR beta motif of under 10 highly homologous variants. Those disease-linked clones were CD8+; they were also relatively rare in peripheral blood.

The CDR3 consists of 12 residues. CDR1 and CDR2 from the germline V gene are SQVTM and ANQGSEA. Trimming left V 7 bases short and J 3 bases short, with 12 bases between. TCRdb called the 5' RACE reads again in MiXCR, with one record for every CDR3 protein. This sample has about 460,000 distinct CDR3 sequences, with 5.3% found just once. This clonotype came up many times. Its matching antigen is unknown. The chain employs TRBV29-1 and TRBJ1-2, with D possibly being TRBD1 (5 bases). This receptor was identified in a male donor with ankylosing spondylitis. The source material was blood, either unsorted or a sorted T cell fraction (not recorded which). The CDR3 DNA sequence: TGCAGCGGAATACAGGTTGACTATGGCTACACCTTC. This translates into CSGIQVDYGYTF.